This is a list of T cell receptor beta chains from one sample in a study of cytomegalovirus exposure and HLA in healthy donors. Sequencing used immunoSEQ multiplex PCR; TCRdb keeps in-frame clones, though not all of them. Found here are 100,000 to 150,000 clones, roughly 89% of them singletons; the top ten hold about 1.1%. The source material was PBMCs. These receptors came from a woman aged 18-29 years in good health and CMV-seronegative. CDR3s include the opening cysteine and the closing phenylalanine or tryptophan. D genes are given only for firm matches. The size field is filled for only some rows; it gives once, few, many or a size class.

CDR3: CASSDYRREQYF; DNA: TGTGCCAGCAGCGACTATCGACGCGAGCAGTACTTC; D: .; J: TRBJ2-7; size: .; V: TRBV5-6
CDR3: CASSSGTGYEKLFF; DNA: TGTGCCAGCAGTTCCGGGACAGGGTATGAAAAACTGTTTTTT; D: TRBD1; J: TRBJ1-4; size: once; V: TRBV4-2
CDR3: CSVEGRRASAGELFF; DNA: TGCAGCGTTGAAGGGCGGCGGGCATCCGCCGGGGAGCTGTTTTTT; D: .; J: TRBJ2-2; size: .; V: TRBV29-1
CDR3: CASSQASGRYNEQFF; DNA: TGCGCCAGCAGCCAAGCTAGCGGGAGGTACAATGAGCAGTTCTTC; D: TRBD2; J: TRBJ2-1; size: once; V: TRBV4-1
CDR3: CASQEFDSLNTEAFF; DNA: TGTGCCAGTCAGGAATTCGACAGCCTGAACACTGAAGCTTTCTTT; D: .; J: TRBJ1-1; size: .; V: TRBV19
CDR3: CASSDRDNSPLHF; DNA: TGCGCCAGCAGTGACAGGGATAATTCACCCCTCCACTTT; D: .; J: TRBJ1-6; size: .; V: TRBV10-1
CDR3: CASSPRPGPNEQFF; DNA: TGTGCCAGCAGCCCTCGACCAGGCCCCAATGAGCAGTTCTTC; D: .; J: TRBJ2-1; size: .; V: TRBV9
CDR3: CTSSQDGDRGQDNEQFF; DNA: TGCACCAGCAGCCAAGATGGCGACAGGGGGCAGGACAATGAGCAGTTCTTC; D: .; J: TRBJ2-1; size: .; V: TRBV1
CDR3: CASSTPRFDNPSEYGYTF; DNA: TGTGCCAGCAGCACCCCCCGATTTGACAACCCGTCGGAATATGGCTACACCTTC; D: .; J: TRBJ1-2; size: .; V: TRBV28
CDR3: CAWSGDRGIRNTEAFF; DNA: TGTGCCTGGAGCGGGGACAGGGGAATTAGGAACACTGAAGCTTTCTTT; D: TRBD1; J: TRBJ1-1; size: .; V: TRBV30
CDR3: CASSLAGDGYTF; DNA: TGCGCCAGCAGCTTGGCAGGGGATGGCTACACCTTC; D: .; J: TRBJ1-2; size: few; V: TRBV5-1
CDR3: CASSEGTTGLDGYTF; DNA: TGCGCCAGCAGTGAGGGCACTACAGGGTTGGATGGCTACACCTTC; D: .; J: TRBJ1-2; size: few; V: TRBV10-1
CDR3: CASSLPGAPEAFF; DNA: TGTGCCAGCAGCCTACCGGGAGCGCCGGAAGCTTTCTTT; D: .; J: TRBJ1-1; size: .; V: TRBV7-2
CDR3: CASSPRTGNTGELFF; DNA: TGCGCCAGCAGCCCAAGGACAGGGAACACCGGGGAGCTGTTTTTT; D: TRBD1; J: TRBJ2-2; size: .; V: TRBV5-1
CDR3: CASSTGSYEQYF; DNA: TGTGCCAGCAGCACAGGTTCCTACGAGCAGTACTTC; D: .; J: TRBJ2-7; size: .; V: TRBV6-5
CDR3: CASSPGETEAFF; DNA: TGTGCCAGCAGCCCGGGGGAAACTGAAGCTTTCTTT; D: .; J: TRBJ1-1; size: .; V: TRBV9
CDR3: CASSPTAFNYGYTF; DNA: TGTGCCAGCAGTCCGACAGCTTTTAACTATGGCTACACCTTC; D: .; J: TRBJ1-2; size: .; V: TRBV28
CDR3: CASSVRTGKPTDTQYF; DNA: TGTGCCAGCAGCGTACGAACAGGGAAGCCCACAGATACGCAGTATTTT; D: .; J: TRBJ2-3; size: .; V: TRBV9
CDR3: CSVHRGRVNTEAFF; DNA: TGCAGCGTCCACAGGGGGAGGGTGAACACTGAAGCTTTCTTT; D: TRBD1; J: TRBJ1-1; size: .; V: TRBV29-1